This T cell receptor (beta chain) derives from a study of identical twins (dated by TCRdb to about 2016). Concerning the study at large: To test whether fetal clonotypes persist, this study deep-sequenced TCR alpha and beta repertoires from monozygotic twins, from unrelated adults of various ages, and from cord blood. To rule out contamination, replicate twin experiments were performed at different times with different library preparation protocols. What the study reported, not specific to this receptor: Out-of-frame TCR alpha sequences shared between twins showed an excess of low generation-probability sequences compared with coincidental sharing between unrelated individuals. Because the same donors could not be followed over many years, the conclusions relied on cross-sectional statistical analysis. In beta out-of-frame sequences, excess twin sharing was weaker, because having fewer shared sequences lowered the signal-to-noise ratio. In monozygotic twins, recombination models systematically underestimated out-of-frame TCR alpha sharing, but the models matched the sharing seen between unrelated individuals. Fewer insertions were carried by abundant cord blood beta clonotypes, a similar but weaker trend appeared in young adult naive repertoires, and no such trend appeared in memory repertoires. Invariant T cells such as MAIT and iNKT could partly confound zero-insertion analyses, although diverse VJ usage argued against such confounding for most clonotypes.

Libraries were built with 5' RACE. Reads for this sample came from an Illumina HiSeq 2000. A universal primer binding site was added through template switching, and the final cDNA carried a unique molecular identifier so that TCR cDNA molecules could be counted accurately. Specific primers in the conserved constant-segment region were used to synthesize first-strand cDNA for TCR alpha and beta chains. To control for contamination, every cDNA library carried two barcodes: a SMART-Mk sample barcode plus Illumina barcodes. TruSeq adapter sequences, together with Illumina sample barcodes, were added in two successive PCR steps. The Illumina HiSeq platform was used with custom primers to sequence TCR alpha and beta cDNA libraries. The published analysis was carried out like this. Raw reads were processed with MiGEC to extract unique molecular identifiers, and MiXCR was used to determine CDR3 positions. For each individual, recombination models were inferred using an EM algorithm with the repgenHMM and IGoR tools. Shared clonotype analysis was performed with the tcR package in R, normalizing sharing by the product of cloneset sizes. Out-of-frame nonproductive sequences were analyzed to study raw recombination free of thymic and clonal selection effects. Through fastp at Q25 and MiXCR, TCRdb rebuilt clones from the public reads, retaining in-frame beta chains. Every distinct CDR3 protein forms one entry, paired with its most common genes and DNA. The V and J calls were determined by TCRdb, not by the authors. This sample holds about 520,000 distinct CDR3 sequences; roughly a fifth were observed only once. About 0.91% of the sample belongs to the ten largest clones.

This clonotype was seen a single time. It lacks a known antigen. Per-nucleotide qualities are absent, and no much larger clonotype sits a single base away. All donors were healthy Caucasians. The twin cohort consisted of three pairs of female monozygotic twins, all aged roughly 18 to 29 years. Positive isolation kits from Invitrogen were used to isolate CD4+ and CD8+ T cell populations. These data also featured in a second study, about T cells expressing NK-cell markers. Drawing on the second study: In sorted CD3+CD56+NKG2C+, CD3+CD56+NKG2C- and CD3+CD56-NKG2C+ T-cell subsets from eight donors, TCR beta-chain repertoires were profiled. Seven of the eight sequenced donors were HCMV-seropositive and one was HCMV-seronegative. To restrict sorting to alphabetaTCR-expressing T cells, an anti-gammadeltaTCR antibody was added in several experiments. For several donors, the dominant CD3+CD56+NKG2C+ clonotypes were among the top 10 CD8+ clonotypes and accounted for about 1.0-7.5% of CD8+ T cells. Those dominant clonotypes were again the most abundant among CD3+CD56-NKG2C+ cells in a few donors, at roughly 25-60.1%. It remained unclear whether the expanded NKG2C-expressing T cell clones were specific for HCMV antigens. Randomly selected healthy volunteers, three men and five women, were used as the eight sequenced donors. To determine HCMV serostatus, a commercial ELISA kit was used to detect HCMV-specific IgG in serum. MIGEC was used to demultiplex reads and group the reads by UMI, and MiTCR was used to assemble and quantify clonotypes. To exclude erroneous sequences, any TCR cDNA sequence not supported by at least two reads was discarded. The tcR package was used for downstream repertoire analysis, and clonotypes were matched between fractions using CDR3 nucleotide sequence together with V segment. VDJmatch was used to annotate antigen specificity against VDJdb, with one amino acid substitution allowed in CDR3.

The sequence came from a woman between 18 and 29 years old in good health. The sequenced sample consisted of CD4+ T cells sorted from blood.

The DNA sequence reads TGTGCCAGTAGAGGGGGGGGCCTTGCAGATACGCAGTATTTT. Translated, this is CASRGGGLADTQYF. The chain is assembled from TRBV19 and TRBJ2-3, and possibly TRBD2, on 7 matching bases. Trimming at the junction amounts to 6 bases on V and 4 bases on J, and the germline ends lie 14 bases apart. Including the terminal cysteine and phenylalanine, the CDR3 comprises 14 residues. The retained sequence is limited to the CDR3, 42 bases, with the frame set at the first base. The germline V gene (reference sequence) gives CDR1 as LNHDA and CDR2 as SQIVND.